Below, one TCR beta chain is given with its context. Its antigen is not identified. The record originates from a study of STAT5B mutations in CD4+ large granular lymphocyte leukemia. Study observations and caveats: Main leukemic clonotypes were patient-specific, but roughly 26% appeared at low frequency elsewhere. CD4-sorted patient repertoires seemed more clonal than healthy CD4+ repertoires. 8/27 top patient clones versus 2/35 control clones were TRBV06-family.

In the original processing: The detection floor for productive clonotype frequency was 2.59 x 10-5. Using immunoSEQ multiplex PCR, the repertoire was profiled, and TCRdb retains in-frame clones only, with some absent. Clone size and V and J calls were adopted from that table, with D and trimming inferred from the DNA. This table holds around 33,000 clones, 69% found once. The V end was cut by 6 bases, the J end by 0 bases, with 15 bases between. The CDR3 totals 16 residues. Germline V gene data show CDR1 as LNHDA and CDR2 as SQIVND (reference sequence). The V and J genes are TRBV19 and TRBJ1-5; D gene uncertain. Specimen: CD4+ T cells from blood buffy coats. The receptor's source is a human donor in good health. CDR3 sequence: CASRPRADHSNQPQHF. The CDR3 nucleotides read TGTGCCAGTAGACCCCGGGCAGATCATAGCAATCAGCCCCAGCATTTT.